The clone carrying this T cell receptor (beta chain) was found many times. Its antigen is as yet unknown. This sample is drawn from a study of T cells in Graves' hyperthyroidism and ophthalmopathy. Regarding the study as a whole: Ophthalmopathy onset followed model prediction by a median about six months.

CDR3 length: 13 residues. Germline CDR1 and CDR2: SEHNR and FQNEAQ (reference sequence). V dropped 7 bases and J dropped 3 bases, with 10 bases sitting between them. RNA transcripts provided the source from which TCR beta CDR3 regions were amplified. The TCR CDR3 was amplified in a first-round RT-PCR using the HTBI primer set. TCRdb reprocessed the multiplex PCR reads via MiXCR and lists one record per CDR3 protein. The table has some 180,000 distinct CDR3 sequences, over 15% seen once. Absent ophthalmopathy progression within 18 months defined stable Graves' hyperthyroidism. Not enrolled were patients with uncontrolled infection, other autoimmune disease, pregnancy or lactation. PBMCs stemmed from 10 ml fresh peripheral blood.

The sequence was obtained from a woman in her 50s with Graves' hyperthyroidism. This chain links TRBV7-9 with TRBJ1-5, with a tentative D call TRBD1 (5 bases). Sequenced: blood. CDR3 in amino acids: CASNEGNNQPQHF. The CDR3, as DNA: TGTGCCAGCAACGAGGGGAACAATCAGCCCCAGCATTTT.